The clone carrying this T cell receptor (beta chain) was found a few times. What it binds is unknown. The source of the sample is a study of T-cell memory formation after mild COVID-19. Employing constant-segment primers, 5'RACE generated TCR alpha and TCR beta cDNA libraries bearing sample barcodes and UMIs. TCRdb passed the 5' RACE reads through MiXCR, listing each CDR3 protein once. The table records some 120,000 distinct CDR3 sequences, about 16% of them present only once. Findings and limits, study-wide: Confirmation was lacking for SARS-CoV-2 specificity of second-wave clones that peaked on day 37. Pre-infection memory showed some responding clones, and this suggested that cross-reactive memory joined.

Germline loops: CDR1 SGHTA, CDR2 FQGNSA. The V end was cut by 5 bases, the J end by 3 bases, with 19 bases between. This CDR3 is 16 amino acids long. The receptor comes from an adult woman who had mild COVID-19 (a few samples of this study predate the infection). Cell type and time point are not known. Material for sequencing was PBMCs or a T cell subset sorted from them (not recorded which). The V gene is TRBV7-2, the J gene TRBJ1-1; D possibly corresponds to TRBD1 (6 bases). The CDR3 nucleotides are TGTGCCAGCAGCCATCGTCTCTCGAGGGGGGACACTGAAGCTTTCTTT. It is translated as CASSHRLSRGDTEAFF.